This TCR beta chain was obtained from a study of CD8 T cells in ankylosing spondylitis. Using its own MiXCR run on the 5' RACE reads, TCRdb lists one record per CDR3 protein. The sample records 250,000 to 350,000 distinct CDR3 sequences, under 8.5% being singletons. The germline V gene has CDR1 MDHEN and CDR2 SYDVKM. Trimming removed 6 bases at V and 1 base at J, with 16 bases between. The CDR3 runs to 15 residues. Study-wide results and limits: There was a TCR beta motif, made of several highly homologous variants, that appeared characteristic of ankylosing spondylitis blood. Significant enrichment of disease-linked clones was reportedly seen in matched ankylosing spondylitis synovial fluid.

A note on this clonotype: Its antigen is unknown.

The chain carries TRBV28 and TRBJ2-7; no firm D call. The receptor's source is a male donor with ankylosing spondylitis. Input material: blood, either unsorted or a sorted T cell fraction (not recorded which). For the CDR3, the DNA is TGTGCCAGCAGCCGTCACACTCCTACGTCCTACGAGCAGTACTTC. This sequence encodes CASSRHTPTSYEQYF.